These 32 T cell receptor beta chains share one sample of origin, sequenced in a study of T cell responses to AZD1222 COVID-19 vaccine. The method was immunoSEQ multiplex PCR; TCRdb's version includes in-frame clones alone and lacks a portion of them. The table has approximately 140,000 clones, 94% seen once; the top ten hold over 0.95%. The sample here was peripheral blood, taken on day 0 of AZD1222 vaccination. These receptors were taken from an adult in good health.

Here the CDR3 DNA reads TGTGCCACAAACCGGGACCTTAATCAGCCCCAGCATTTT. Translating it yields CATNRDLNQPQHF. J is TRBJ1-5 and V is TRBV2; weak D call: TRBD1 (5 bases). Germline CDR1 SNHLY, CDR2 FYNNEI. V dropped 10 bases and J dropped 4 bases, with 14 bases sitting between them. The CDR3 spans 13 residues.

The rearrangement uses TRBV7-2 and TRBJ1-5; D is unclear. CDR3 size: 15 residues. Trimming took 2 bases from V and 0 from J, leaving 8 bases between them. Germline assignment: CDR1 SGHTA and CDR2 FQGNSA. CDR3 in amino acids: CASSLWSDSNQPQHF. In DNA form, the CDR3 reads TGTGCCAGCAGCTTATGGTCGGATAGCAATCAGCCCCAGCATTTT.

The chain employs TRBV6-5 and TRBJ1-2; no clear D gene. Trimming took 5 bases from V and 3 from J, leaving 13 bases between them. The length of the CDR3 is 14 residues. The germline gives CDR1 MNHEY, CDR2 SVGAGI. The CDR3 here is CASSRARIYYGYTF. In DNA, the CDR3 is TGTGCCAGCAGTCGCGCCAGGATATACTATGGCTACACCTTC.

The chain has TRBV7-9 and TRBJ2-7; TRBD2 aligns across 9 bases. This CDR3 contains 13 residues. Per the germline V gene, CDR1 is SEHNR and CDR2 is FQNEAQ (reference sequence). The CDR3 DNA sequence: TGTGCCAGCAGCTTAGGAGGCGGGGGGGCTTGGGACGTC. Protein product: CASSLGGGGAWDV.

CDR3 in amino acids: CASSLGQGANQPQHF. The CDR3 coding sequence is TGTGCCAGCAGCTTGGGACAGGGGGCTAACCAGCCCCAGCATTTT. J is TRBJ1-5 and V is TRBV5-6; 10 bases map to TRBD1. V lost 0 bases to trimming and J lost 7 bases; unmatched junction nucleotides: 4. From germline, CDR1 is SGHDT and CDR2 YYEEEE. This CDR3 comprises 15 residues.

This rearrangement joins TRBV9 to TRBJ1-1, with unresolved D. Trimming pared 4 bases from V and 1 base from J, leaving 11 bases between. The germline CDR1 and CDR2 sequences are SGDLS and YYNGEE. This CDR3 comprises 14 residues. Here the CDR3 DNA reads TGTGCCAGCAGCCCTCCAACACCGAACACTGAAGCTTTCTTT. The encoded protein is CASSPPTPNTEAFF.

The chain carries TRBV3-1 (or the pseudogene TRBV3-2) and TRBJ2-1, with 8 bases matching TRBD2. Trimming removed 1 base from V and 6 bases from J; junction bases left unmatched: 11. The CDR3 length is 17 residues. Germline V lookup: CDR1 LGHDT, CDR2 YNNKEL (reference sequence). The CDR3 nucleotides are TGTGCCAGCAGCCAAGTGGGAGTAGCGGGACCGGGCAATGAGCAGTTCTTC. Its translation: CASSQVGVAGPGNEQFF.

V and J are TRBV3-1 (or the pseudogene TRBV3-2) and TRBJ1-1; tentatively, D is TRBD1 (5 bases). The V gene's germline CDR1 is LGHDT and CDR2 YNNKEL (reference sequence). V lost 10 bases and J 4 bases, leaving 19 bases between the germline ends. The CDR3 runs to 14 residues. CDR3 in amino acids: CATSSWDQGTEAFF. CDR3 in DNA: TGTGCCACCTCTAGTTGGGACCAGGGCACTGAAGCTTTCTTT.

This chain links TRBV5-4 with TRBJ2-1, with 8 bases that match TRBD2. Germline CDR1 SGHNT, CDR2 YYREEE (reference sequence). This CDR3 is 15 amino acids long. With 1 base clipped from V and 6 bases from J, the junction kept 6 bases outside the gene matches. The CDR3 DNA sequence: TGTGCCAGCAGCTTGCCGGGAGGGCCATCCAATGAGCAGTTCTTC. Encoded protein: CASSLPGGPSNEQFF.

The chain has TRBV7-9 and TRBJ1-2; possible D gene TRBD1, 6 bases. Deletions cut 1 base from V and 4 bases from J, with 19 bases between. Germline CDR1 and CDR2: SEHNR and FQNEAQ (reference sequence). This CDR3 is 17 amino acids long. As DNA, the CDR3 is TGTGCCAGCAGCTTAGGGGAGGCGGGACACCTCTTCTATGGCTACACCTTC. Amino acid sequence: CASSLGEAGHLFYGYTF.

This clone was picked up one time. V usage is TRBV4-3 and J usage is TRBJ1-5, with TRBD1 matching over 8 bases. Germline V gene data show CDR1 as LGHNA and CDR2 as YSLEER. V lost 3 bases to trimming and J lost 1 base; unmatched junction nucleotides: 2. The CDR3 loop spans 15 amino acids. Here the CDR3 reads CASSQDRVSNQPQHF. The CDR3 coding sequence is TGCGCCAGCAGCCAGGACAGGGTGAGCAATCAGCCCCAGCATTTT.

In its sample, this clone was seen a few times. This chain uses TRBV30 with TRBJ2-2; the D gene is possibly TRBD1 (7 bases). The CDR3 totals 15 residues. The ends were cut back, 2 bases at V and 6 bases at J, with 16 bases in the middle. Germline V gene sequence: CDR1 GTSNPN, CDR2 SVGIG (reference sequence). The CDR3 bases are TGTGCCTGGAGTCCCCCAGGGGGGTACGCCGGGGAGCTGTTTTTT. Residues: CAWSPPGGYAGELFF.

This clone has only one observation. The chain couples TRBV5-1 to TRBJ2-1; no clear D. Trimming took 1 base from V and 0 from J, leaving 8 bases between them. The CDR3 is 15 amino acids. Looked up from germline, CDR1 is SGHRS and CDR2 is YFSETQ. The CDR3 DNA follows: TGCGCCAGCAGCTTGACTCGTTCCTCCTACAATGAGCAGTTCTTC. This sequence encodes CASSLTRSSYNEQFF.

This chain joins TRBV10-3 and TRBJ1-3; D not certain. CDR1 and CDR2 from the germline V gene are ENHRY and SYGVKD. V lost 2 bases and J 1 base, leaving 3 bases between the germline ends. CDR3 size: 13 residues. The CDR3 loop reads CAISEGSGNTIYF. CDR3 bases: TGTGCCATCAGTGAGGGTTCTGGAAACACCATATATTTT.

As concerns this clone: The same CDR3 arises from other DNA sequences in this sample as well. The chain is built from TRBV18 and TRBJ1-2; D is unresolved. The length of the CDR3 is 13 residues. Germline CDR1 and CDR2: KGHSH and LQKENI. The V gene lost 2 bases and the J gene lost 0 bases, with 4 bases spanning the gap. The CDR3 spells CASSPDPNYGYTF. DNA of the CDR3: TGTGCCAGCTCACCAGATCCTAACTATGGCTACACCTTC.

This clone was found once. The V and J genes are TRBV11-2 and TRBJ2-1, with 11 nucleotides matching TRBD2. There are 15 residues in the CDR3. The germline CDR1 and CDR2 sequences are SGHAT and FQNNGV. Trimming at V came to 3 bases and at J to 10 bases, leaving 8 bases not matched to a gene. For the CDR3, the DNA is TGTGCCAGCAGCTTGCTAGCGGGGGGACAATGGGAGCAGTTCTTC. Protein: CASSLLAGGQWEQFF.

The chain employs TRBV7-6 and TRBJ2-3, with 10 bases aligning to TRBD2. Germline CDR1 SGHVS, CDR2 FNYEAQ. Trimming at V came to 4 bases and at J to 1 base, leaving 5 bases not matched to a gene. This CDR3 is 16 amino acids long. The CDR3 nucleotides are TGTGCCAGCAGCTGGATAGCGGGAGGCGGCACAGATACGCAGTATTTT. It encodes CASSWIAGGGTDTQYF.

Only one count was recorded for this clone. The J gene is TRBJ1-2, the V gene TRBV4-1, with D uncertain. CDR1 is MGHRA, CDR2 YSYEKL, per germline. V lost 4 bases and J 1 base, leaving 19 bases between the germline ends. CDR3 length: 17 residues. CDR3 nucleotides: TGCGCCAGCAGCCCTCCCCTGCGTCGGGAGAATAACTATGGCTACACCTTC. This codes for CASSPPLRRENNYGYTF.

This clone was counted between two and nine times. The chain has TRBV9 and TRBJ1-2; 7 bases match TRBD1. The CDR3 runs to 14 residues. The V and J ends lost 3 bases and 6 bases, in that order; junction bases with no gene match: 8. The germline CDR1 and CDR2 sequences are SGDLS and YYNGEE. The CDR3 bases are TGTGCCAGCAGCGCCAGGGGGGACTGGAATGGCTACACCTTC. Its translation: CASSARGDWNGYTF.

The CDR3 region has the DNA TGTGCCAGCAGTTCACAGGGCTCGTCACTAACTAATGAAAAACTGTTTTTT. Translated, it gives CASSSQGSSLTNEKLFF. This chain links TRBV28 with TRBJ1-4; maybe TRBD1 (6 bases). The CDR3 has 17 residues. Germline V lookup: CDR1 MDHEN, CDR2 SYDVKM. The V gene lost 4 bases and the J gene lost 1 base, with 16 bases spanning the gap.

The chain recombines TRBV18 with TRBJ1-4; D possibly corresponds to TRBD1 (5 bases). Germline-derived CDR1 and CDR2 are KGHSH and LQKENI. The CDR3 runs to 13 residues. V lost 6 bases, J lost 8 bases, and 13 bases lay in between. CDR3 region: CASSPGAEEKLFF. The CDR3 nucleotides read TGTGCCAGCTCCCCCGGGGCGGAAGAAAAACTGTTTTTT.

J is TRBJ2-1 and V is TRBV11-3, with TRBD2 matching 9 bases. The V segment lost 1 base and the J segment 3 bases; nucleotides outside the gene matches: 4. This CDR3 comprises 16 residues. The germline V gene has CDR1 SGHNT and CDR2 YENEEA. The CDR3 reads CASSLGLAGHYNEQFF. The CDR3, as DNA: TGTGCCAGCAGCTTAGGGCTAGCGGGACACTACAATGAGCAGTTCTTC.

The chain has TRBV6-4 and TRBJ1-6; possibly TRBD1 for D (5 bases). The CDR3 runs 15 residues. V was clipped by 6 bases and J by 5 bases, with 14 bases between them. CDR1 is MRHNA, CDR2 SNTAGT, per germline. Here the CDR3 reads CASRSPGGDNSPLHF. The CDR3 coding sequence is TGTGCCAGCAGATCCCCGGGGGGTGATAATTCACCCCTCCACTTT.

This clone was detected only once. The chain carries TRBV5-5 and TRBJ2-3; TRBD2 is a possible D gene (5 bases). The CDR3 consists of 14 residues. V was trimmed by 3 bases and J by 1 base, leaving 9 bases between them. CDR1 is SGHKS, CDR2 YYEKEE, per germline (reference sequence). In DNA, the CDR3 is TGTGCCAGCAGCTGGTGGGGAGGCACAGATACGCAGTATTTT. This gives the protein CASSWWGGTDTQYF.

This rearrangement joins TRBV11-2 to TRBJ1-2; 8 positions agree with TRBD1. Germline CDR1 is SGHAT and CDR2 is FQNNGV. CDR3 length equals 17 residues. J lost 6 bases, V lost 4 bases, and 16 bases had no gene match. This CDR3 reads CASSSPTGDLVVDGYTF. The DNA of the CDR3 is TGTGCCAGCAGCTCCCCGACAGGGGATTTGGTAGTTGATGGCTACACCTTC.

The CDR3 reads CASSNLLGQGGEQYV. The CDR3 bases are TGTGCCAGCAGTAACCTTTTGGGACAGGGAGGGGAGCAGTACGTC. V is TRBV6-5 and J is TRBJ2-7; TRBD1 agrees at 9 bases. Trimming removed 5 bases from V and 7 bases from J; junction bases left unmatched: 12. CDR1 and CDR2 from the germline V gene are MNHEY and SVGAGI. This CDR3 region has 15 residues.

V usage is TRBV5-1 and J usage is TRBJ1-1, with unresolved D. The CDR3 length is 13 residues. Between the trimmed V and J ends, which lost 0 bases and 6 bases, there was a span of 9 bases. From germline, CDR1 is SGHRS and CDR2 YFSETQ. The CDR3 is CASSLDIWAEAFF. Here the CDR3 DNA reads TGCGCCAGCAGCTTGGATATATGGGCTGAAGCTTTCTTT.

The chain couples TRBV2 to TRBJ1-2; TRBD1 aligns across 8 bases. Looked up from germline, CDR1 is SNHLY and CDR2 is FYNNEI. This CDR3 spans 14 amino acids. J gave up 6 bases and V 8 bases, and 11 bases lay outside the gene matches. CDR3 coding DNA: TGTGCCAGCCTCATCGGCGGACAGGGAGATGGCTACACCTTC. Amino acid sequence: CASLIGGQGDGYTF.

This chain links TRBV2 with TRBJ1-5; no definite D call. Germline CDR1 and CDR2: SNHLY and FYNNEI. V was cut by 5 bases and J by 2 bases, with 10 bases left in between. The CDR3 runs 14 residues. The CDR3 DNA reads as TGTGCCAGCAGTCGTAGGGTAGGCAATCAGCCCCAGCATTTT. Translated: CASSRRVGNQPQHF. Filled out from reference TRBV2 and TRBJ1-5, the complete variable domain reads EPEVTQTPSHQVTQMGQEVILRCVPISNHLYFYWYRQILGQKVEFLVSFYNNEISEKSEIFDDQFSVERPDGSNFTLKIRSTKLEDSAMYFCASSRRVGNQPQHFGDGTRLSIL.

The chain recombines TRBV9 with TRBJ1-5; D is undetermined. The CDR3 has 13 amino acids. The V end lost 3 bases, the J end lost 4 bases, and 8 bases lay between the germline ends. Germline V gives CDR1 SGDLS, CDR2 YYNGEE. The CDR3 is CASSGSVNQPQHF. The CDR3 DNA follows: TGTGCCAGCAGCGGGTCTGTGAATCAGCCCCAGCATTTT.

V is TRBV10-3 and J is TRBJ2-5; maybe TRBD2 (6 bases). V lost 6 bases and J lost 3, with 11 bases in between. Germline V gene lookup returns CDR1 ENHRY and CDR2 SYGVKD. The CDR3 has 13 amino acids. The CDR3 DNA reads TGTGCCATCAGCGGCGGGGTCAAAGAGACCCAGTACTTC. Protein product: CAISGGVKETQYF.

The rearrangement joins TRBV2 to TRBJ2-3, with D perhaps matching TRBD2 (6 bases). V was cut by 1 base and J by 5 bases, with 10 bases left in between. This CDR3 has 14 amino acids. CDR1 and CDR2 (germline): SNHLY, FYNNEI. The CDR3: CASSEGLARDTQYF. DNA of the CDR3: TGTGCCAGCAGTGAAGGGCTAGCGAGAGATACGCAGTATTTT.